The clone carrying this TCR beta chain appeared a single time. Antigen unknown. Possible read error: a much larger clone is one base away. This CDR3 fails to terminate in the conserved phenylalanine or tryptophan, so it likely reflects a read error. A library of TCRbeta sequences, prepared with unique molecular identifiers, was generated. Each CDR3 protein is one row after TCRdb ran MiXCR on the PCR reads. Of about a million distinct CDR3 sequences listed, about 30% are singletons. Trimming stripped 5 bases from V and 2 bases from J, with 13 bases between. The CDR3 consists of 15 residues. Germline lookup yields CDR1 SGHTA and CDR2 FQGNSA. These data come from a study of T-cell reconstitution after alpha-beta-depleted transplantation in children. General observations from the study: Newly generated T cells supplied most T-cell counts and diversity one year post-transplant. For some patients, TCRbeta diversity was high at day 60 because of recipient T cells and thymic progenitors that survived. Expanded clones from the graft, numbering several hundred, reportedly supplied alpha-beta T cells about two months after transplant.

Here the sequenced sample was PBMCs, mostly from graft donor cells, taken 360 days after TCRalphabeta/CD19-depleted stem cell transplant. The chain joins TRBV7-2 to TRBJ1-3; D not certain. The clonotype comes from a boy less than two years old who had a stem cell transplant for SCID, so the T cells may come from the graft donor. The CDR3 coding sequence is TGTGCCAGCAGCCTCGCGGGCACAGCTGGAAACACCATATATATT. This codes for CASSLAGTAGNTIYI.